Shown below are 24 T cell receptor beta chains from a single sample sequenced in a study of blood T cell repertoires in COVID-19. Only in-frame clones appear in the TCRdb table, and some are missing; sequencing was by immunoSEQ multiplex PCR. Among roughly 100,000 clones, roughly 80% were seen once, and the ten largest hold more than 3%. The sample was peripheral blood. Source of these receptors: a woman aged 80 or over with active or convalescent COVID-19.

This clone was observed once. V and J are TRBV9 and TRBJ1-2, with D perhaps matching TRBD1 (6 bases). This CDR3 has 15 residues. Germline lookup yields CDR1 SGDLS and CDR2 YYNGEE. Deletions cut 0 bases from V and 4 bases from J, with 13 bases between. The DNA for the CDR3 is TGTGCCAGCAGCGTAGAGGGGGGGCAGGGCTATGGCTACACCTTC. Translating gives CASSVEGGQGYGYTF.

The chain recombines TRBV4-2 with TRBJ1-2; 9 bases agree with TRBD1. V lost 0 bases, J lost 8 bases, and 10 bases stayed unmatched. The germline V gene encodes CDR1 LGHNA and CDR2 YNFKEQ. The CDR3 totals 16 residues. CDR3 sequence (DNA): TGTGCCAGCAGCCAAGAGATACAGGGGGCCGTAAGCGGCTACACCTTC. Residues: CASSQEIQGAVSGYTF.

The V call is TRBV6-6, the J call TRBJ2-5; 7 nucleotides align to TRBD2. Germline V gene lookup returns CDR1 MNHNY and CDR2 SVGAGI (reference sequence). This CDR3 has 15 residues. The J segment lost 4 bases and the V segment lost 0 bases, leaving 5 bases of the junction unmatched. The DNA for the CDR3 is TGTGCCAGCAGTTACTCGGGGGGGTTCTCAGAGACCCAGTACTTC. Its protein is CASSYSGGFSETQYF.

The chain couples TRBV27 to TRBJ2-1, with TRBD2 identical over 9 bases. Germline lookup yields CDR1 MNHEY and CDR2 SMNVEV (reference sequence). V gave up 6 bases and J gave up 9 bases; unmatched junction bases: 12. The CDR3 sequence is 15 residues long. DNA for the CDR3: TGTGCCAGCAGCCTGTGGACTAGCGTAACTAGTGAGCAGTTCTTC. This encodes CASSLWTSVTSEQFF.

The rearrangement uses TRBV6-5 and TRBJ1-2; 7 positions agree with TRBD1. The germline V gene encodes CDR1 MNHEY and CDR2 SVGAGI. The junction had 5 bases not matched to a gene; V was cut back by 6 bases and J by 4 bases. This CDR3 has 13 amino acids. This CDR3 is CASRMGQFYGYTF. The CDR3 nucleotides read TGTGCCAGCAGAATGGGACAGTTCTATGGCTACACCTTC.

J is TRBJ2-2 and V is TRBV27; D is uncertain. The CDR3 is made up of 14 amino acids. Trimming pared 5 bases from V and 4 bases from J, leaving 11 bases between. Germline CDR1 MNHEY, CDR2 SMNVEV (reference sequence). In DNA, the CDR3 is TGTGCCAGCAGTGCGTTTCTCGGCACCGGGGAGCTGTTTTTT. It encodes CASSAFLGTGELFF.

This clone ranks as medium-sized. The chain joins TRBV28 to TRBJ2-1; 10 bases line up with TRBD1. The CDR3 totals 18 residues. The J segment lost 3 bases and the V segment lost 5 bases, leaving 13 bases of the junction unmatched. Germline V gene data show CDR1 as MDHEN and CDR2 as SYDVKM. The CDR3: CASSARSYGQGDYNEQFF. Here the CDR3 DNA reads TGTGCCAGCAGTGCGCGATCTTACGGACAGGGGGACTACAATGAGCAGTTCTTC. The full variable domain, in which reference TRBV28 and TRBJ2-1 provide the parts outside the CDR3, is DVKVTQSSRYLVKRTGEKVFLECVQDMDHENMFWYRQDPGLGLRLIYFSYDVKMKEKGDIPEGYSVSREKKERFSLILESASTNQTSMYLCASSARSYGQGDYNEQFFGPGTRLTVL.

The chain uses TRBV6-6 and TRBJ2-7; D is ambiguous. V lost 2 bases, J lost 2 bases, and 16 bases lay in between. The CDR3 loop spans 16 amino acids. The V gene's germline CDR1 is MNHNY and CDR2 SVGAGI (reference sequence). This CDR3 is CASSYPTEKITYEQYF. The CDR3 bases are TGTGCCAGCAGTTACCCCACAGAAAAGATTACCTACGAGCAGTACTTC.

This sequence joins TRBV7-2 and TRBJ1-5; no reliable D call. Trimming took off 4 bases at V and 3 bases at J, with 10 bases between the two ends. This CDR3 contains 14 residues. Germline CDR1 SGHTA, CDR2 FQGNSA. This CDR3 reads CASSSSRPNQPQHF. CDR3 bases: TGTGCCAGCAGCTCTAGTAGACCCAATCAGCCCCAGCATTTT.

This clone was observed a handful of times. The chain couples TRBV9 to TRBJ2-1; D might be TRBD2 (7 bases). V was cut by 0 bases and J by 5 bases, with 15 bases left in between. Germline CDR1 is SGDLS and CDR2 is YYNGEE. The CDR3 totals 16 residues. CDR3 nucleotide sequence: TGTGCCAGCAGCGTAGTTGGGGGGGGGCCCCACAATGAGCAGTTCTTC. Translated: CASSVVGGGPHNEQFF. The full variable domain, completed using reference TRBV9 and TRBJ2-1, is DSGVTQTPKHLITATGQRVTLRCSPRSGDLSVYWYQQSLDQGLQFLIQYYNGEERAKGNILERFSAQQFPDLHSELNLSSLELGDSALYFCASSVVGGGPHNEQFFGPGTRLTVL.

The chain has TRBV6-5 and TRBJ1-2; D perhaps matches TRBD1 (6 bases). This CDR3 has 15 residues. Germline-derived CDR1 and CDR2 are MNHEY and SVGAGI. Trimming removed 5 bases from V and 8 bases from J, with 21 bases in between. CDR3 coding DNA: TGTGCCAGCAGTCAATTAATCGGGGGGGCGCGGGGCTACACCTTC. Protein sequence: CASSQLIGGARGYTF.

The genes are TRBV28 and TRBJ1-1; 8 nucleotides match TRBD1. Germline V gene sequence: CDR1 MDHEN, CDR2 SYDVKM. Trimming removed 6 bases from V and 4 bases from J; junction bases left unmatched: 13. This CDR3 comprises 16 residues. In DNA, the CDR3 is TGTGCCAGCAGCACCGGCGGACAGGGCTCCACCACTGAAGCTTTCTTT. Encoded protein: CASSTGGQGSTTEAFF.

V usage is TRBV7-9 and J usage is TRBJ1-5; D gene unclear. The CDR3 loop spans 14 amino acids. From germline, CDR1 is SEHNR and CDR2 FQNEAQ (reference sequence). V shed 5 bases and J shed 7 bases, with 15 bases lying between them. The chain's CDR3 is CASSHWEGPQPQHF. The CDR3 nucleotides read TGTGCCAGCAGCCATTGGGAGGGTCCCCAGCCCCAGCATTTT. The full variable domain, completed using reference TRBV7-9 and TRBJ1-5, is DTGVSQNPRHKITKRGQNVTFRCDPISEHNRLYWYRQTLGQGPEFLTYFQNEAQLEKSRLLSDRFSAERPKGSFSTLEIQRTEQGDSAMYLCASSHWEGPQPQHFGDGTRLSIL.

V and J are TRBV28 and TRBJ1-4; 9 positions agree with TRBD1. This CDR3 is 13 amino acids long. Germline assignment: CDR1 MDHEN and CDR2 SYDVKM. V shed 7 bases and J 11 bases; nucleotides not matched to a gene: 8. DNA for the CDR3: TGTGCCAGCATCGACAGGGGGGTGAGGAAACTGTTTTTT. It translates to CASIDRGVRKLFF.

V and J are TRBV7-2 and TRBJ2-5, with D perhaps TRBD2 (5 bases). Deletions cut 5 bases from V and 5 bases from J, with 9 bases between. CDR1 is SGHTA, CDR2 FQGNSA, per germline. The CDR3 totals 12 residues. Written as DNA, the CDR3 is TGTGCCAGCAGCCGATGGGAGGAGACCCAGTACTTC. Translation gives CASSRWEETQYF.

J is TRBJ1-6 and V is TRBV5-1; D call uncertain. Trimming took 0 bases from V and 0 from J, leaving 7 bases between them. The CDR3 loop spans 16 amino acids. Germline V gives CDR1 SGHRS, CDR2 YFSETQ. CDR3 nucleotides: TGCGCCAGCAGCTTGGACACAAGCTCCTATAATTCACCCCTCCACTTT. It encodes CASSLDTSSYNSPLHF.

The chain links TRBV27 to TRBJ1-1, with a possible D match to TRBD1 (5 bases). Trimming pared 2 bases from V and 5 bases from J, leaving 9 bases between. From germline, CDR1 is MNHEY and CDR2 SMNVEV (reference sequence). The CDR3 covers 13 residues. CDR3 nucleotide sequence: TGTGCCAGCAGTTTAGGGGGGAGTACTGAAGCTTTCTTT. Translated, it gives CASSLGGSTEAFF.

CDR3 region: CASSEGREWVSSGANVLTF. In DNA form, the CDR3 reads TGTGCCAGCAGTGAGGGGAGGGAGTGGGTTTCTTCTGGGGCCAACGTCCTGACTTTC. The chain recombines TRBV6-2 or TRBV6-3 with TRBJ2-6; TRBD2 matches at 7 bases. The CDR3 totals 19 residues. Losses at the gene ends were 5 bases for V and 1 base for J; bases not matched to a gene: 14. The V gene's germline CDR1 is MNHEY and CDR2 SVGEGT.

The J gene is TRBJ1-1, the V gene TRBV5-1; TRBD1 is a possible D gene (6 bases). This CDR3 has 15 amino acids. Germline V lookup: CDR1 SGHRS, CDR2 YFSETQ. Trimming shortened V by 0 bases and J by 1 base, and 10 bases separated the two germline ends. The CDR3: CASSLDRGANTEAFF. In DNA form, the CDR3 reads TGCGCCAGCAGCTTGGATCGGGGGGCGAACACTGAAGCTTTCTTT.

The rearrangement joins TRBV7-8 to TRBJ2-5, with 8 bases aligning to TRBD2. Germline CDR1 reads SGHVS; CDR2 reads FQNEAQ. The CDR3 has 16 residues. V shed 4 bases, J shed 0 bases, and the junction held 7 bases outside the gene matches. CDR3 region: CASSSLSGEYQETQYF. CDR3 in DNA: TGTGCCAGCAGCTCCCTTAGCGGGGAGTACCAAGAGACCCAGTACTTC. The complete variable domain, with remaining parts taken from reference TRBV7-8 and TRBJ2-5, reads GAGVSQSPRYKVAKRGQDVALRCDPISGHVSLFWYQQALGQGPEFLTYFQNEAQLDKSGLPSDRFFAERPEGSVSTLKIQRTQQEDSAVYLCASSSLSGEYQETQYFGPGTRLLVL.

The J gene is TRBJ2-2, the V gene TRBV19, with TRBD1 as a possible D gene (5 bases). The V and J ends lost 5 bases and 1 base respectively, with 8 bases between them. Per germline, CDR1 LNHDA and CDR2 SQIVND (reference sequence). The CDR3 runs 14 residues. The CDR3 sequence is CASSLTGNTGELFF. As DNA, the CDR3 is TGTGCCAGTAGTTTAACAGGGAACACCGGGGAGCTGTTTTTT.

The rearrangement joins TRBV28 to TRBJ2-7; TRBD2 might be the D (6 bases). There are 15 residues in the CDR3. Germline lookup yields CDR1 MDHEN and CDR2 SYDVKM. V was clipped by 3 bases and J by 0 bases, with 12 bases between them. CDR3 coding DNA: TGTGCCAGCAGTTTTCGCGGGATTAGCTCCTACGAGCAGTACTTC. Amino acid sequence: CASSFRGISSYEQYF.

This chain links TRBV29-1 with TRBJ2-3; TRBD2 matches 7 bases. V shed 7 bases and J 4 bases; nucleotides not matched to a gene: 14. CDR1 SQVTM and CDR2 ANQGSEA come from the germline V gene. This CDR3 comprises 15 residues. The CDR3 reads CSGGSRRGGADTQYF. CDR3 nucleotides: TGCAGCGGAGGGTCGAGGCGGGGAGGGGCAGATACGCAGTATTTT.

The V call is TRBV27, the J call TRBJ1-1, with a tentative D call TRBD1 (6 bases). This CDR3 comprises 15 residues. Germline-derived CDR1 and CDR2 are MNHEY and SMNVEV (reference sequence). Trimming took 4 bases from V and 2 from J, leaving 14 bases between them. This CDR3 reads CASSSRQAINTEAFF. Written as DNA, the CDR3 is TGTGCCAGCAGTTCCCGACAGGCGATTAACACTGAAGCTTTCTTT.